This T cell receptor (beta chain) appears in the sequencing data of a study of T cell responses to AZD1222 COVID-19 vaccine. Study-wide findings and caveats: It should be noted that donors were predominantly white British and more often female, and clonal diversity was possibly underestimated.

Clones were sequenced by immunoSEQ multiplex PCR, and TCRdb holds only the in-frame ones, with some missing. Of 250,000 to 300,000 clones listed, approximately 94% were seen once; the top ten hold 0.55%. Comments on this clone: The antigen is not known.

The CDR3 runs to 15 residues. CDR1 and CDR2 from the germline V gene are SGHTA and FQGNSA. V lost 1 base and J lost 10; bases outside the gene matches: 5. This sample comprised peripheral blood, obtained 28 days after the second AZD1222 dose. The rearrangement joins TRBV7-2 to TRBJ1-6; 9 bases are shared with TRBD1. The sequence was obtained from an adult who received the AZD1222 COVID-19 vaccine. The CDR3 protein is CASSLGGTGRSPLHF. CDR3 bases: TGTGCCAGCAGCTTAGGGGGGACAGGGAGGTCACCCCTCCACTTT.